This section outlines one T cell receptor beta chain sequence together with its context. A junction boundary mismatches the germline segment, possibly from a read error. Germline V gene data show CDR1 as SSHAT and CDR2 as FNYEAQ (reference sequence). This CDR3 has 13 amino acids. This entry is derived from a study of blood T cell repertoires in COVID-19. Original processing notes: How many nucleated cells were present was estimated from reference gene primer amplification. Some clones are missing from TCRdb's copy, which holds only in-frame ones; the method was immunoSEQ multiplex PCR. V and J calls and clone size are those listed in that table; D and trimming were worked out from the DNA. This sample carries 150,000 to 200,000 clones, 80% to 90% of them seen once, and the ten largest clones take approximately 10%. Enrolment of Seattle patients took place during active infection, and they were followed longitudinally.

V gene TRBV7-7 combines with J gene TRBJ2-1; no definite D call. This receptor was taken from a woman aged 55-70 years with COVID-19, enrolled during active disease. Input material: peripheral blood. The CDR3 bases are TGTGCTAGCAGCTTATCTCTTTACAATGAGCAGTTCTTC. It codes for CASSLSLYNEQFF.